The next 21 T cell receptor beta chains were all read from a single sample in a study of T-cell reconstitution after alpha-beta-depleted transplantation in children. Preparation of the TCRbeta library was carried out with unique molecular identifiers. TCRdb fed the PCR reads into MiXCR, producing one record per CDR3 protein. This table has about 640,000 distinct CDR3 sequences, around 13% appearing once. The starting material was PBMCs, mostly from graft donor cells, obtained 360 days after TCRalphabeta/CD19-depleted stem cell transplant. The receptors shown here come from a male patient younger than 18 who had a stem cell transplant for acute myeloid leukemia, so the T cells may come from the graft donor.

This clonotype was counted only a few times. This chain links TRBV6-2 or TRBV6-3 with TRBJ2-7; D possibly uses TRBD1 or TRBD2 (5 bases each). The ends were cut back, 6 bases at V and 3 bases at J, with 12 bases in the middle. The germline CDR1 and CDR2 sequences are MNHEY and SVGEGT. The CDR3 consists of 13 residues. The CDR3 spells CASRWWGSYEQYF. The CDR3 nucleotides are TGTGCCAGCAGGTGGTGGGGGAGCTACGAGCAGTACTTC.

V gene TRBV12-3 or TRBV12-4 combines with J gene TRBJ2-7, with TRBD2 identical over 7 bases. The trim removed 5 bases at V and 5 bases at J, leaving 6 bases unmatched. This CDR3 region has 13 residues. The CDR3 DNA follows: TGTGCCAGCAGTCCCGGGACTAAGAACGAGCAGTACTTC. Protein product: CASSPGTKNEQYF.

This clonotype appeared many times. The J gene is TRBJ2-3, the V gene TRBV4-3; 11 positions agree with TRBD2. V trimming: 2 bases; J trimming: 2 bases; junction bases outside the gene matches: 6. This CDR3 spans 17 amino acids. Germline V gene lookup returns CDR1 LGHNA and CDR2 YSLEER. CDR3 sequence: CASSQILLAGDTDTQYF. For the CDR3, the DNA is TGCGCCAGCAGCCAAATACTACTAGCGGGAGACACAGATACGCAGTATTTT.

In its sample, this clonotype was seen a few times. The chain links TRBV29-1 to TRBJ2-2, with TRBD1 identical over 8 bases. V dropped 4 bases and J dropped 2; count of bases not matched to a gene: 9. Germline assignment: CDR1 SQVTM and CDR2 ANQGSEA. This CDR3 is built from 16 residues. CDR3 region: CSVGAGGVTNTGELFF. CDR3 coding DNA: TGCAGCGTTGGGGCAGGGGGCGTAACCAACACCGGGGAGCTGTTTTTT.

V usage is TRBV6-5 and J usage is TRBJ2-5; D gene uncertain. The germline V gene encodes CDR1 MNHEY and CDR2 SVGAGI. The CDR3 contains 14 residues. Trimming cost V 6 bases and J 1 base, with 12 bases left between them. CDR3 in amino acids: CASSQVPRQETQYF. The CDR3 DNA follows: TGTGCCAGCAGCCAGGTCCCGCGCCAAGAGACCCAGTACTTC.

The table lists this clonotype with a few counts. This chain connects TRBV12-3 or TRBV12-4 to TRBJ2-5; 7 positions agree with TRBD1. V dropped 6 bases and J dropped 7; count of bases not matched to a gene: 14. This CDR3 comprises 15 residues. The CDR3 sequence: CASSFANQGVATQYF. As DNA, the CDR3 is TGTGCCAGCAGCTTCGCGAATCAGGGGGTTGCGACCCAGTACTTC.

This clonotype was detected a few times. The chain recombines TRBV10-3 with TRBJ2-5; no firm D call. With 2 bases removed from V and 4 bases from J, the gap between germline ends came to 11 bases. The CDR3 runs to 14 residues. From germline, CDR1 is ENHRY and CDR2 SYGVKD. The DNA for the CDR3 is TGTGCCATCAGTGAGCCCCCACCTGGAGAGACCCAGTACTTC. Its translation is CAISEPPPGETQYF.

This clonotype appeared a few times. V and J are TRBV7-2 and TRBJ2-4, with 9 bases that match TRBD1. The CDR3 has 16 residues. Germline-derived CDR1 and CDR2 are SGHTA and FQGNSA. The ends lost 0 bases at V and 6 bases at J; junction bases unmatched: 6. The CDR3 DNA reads TGTGCCAGCAGCTTAGCCGGGACAGGGCTTCGAAACATTCAGTACTTC. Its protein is CASSLAGTGLRNIQYF. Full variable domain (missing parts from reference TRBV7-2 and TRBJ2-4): GAGVSQSPSNKVTEKGKDVELRCDPISGHTALYWYRQSLGQGLEFLIYFQGNSAPDKSGLPSDRFSAERTGGSVSTLTIQRTQQEDSAVYLCASSLAGTGLRNIQYFGAGTRLSVL.

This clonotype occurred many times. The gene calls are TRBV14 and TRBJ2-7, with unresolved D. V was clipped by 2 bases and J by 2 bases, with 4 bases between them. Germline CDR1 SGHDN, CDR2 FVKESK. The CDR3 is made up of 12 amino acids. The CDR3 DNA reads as TGTGCCAGCAGCCAACTCCCCTACGAGCAGTACTTC. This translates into CASSQLPYEQYF.

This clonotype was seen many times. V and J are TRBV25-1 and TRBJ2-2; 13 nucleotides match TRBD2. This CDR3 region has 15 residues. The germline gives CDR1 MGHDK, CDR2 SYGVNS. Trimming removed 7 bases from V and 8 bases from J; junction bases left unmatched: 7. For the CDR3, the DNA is TGTGCCAGCACTACTAGCGGGAGGGCTTCGGGGGAGCTGTTTTTT. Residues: CASTTSGRASGELFF.

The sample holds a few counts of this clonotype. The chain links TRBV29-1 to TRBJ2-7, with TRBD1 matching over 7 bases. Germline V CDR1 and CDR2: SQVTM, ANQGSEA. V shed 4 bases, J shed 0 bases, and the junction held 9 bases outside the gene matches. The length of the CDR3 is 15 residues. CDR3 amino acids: CSVVNRGWSSYEQYF. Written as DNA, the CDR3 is TGCAGCGTTGTTAACAGGGGATGGAGCTCCTACGAGCAGTACTTC.

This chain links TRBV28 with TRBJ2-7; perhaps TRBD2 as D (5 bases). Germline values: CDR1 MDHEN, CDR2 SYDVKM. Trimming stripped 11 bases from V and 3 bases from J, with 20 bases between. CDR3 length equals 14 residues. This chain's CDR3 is CASLRVGGFYEQYF. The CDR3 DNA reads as TGTGCCTCTCTAAGAGTAGGAGGCTTCTACGAGCAGTACTTC.

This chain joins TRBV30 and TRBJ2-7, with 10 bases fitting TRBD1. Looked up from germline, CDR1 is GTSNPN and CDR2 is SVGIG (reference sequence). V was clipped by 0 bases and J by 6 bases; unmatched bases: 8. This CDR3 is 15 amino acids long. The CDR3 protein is CAWSVEPGQGSEQYF. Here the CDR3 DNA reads TGTGCCTGGAGTGTTGAGCCGGGACAGGGGTCCGAGCAGTACTTC.

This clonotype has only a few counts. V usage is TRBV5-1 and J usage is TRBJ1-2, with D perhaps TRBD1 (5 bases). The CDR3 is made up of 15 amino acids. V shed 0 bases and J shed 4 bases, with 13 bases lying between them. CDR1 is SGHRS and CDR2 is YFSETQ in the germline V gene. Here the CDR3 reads CASSLVGTSVYGYTF. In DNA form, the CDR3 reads TGCGCCAGCAGCTTGGTTGGGACCAGTGTCTATGGCTACACCTTC.

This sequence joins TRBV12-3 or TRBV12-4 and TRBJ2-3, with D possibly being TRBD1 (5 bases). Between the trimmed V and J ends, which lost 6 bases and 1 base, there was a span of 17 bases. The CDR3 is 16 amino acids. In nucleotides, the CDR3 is TGTGCCAGCAGGACCCGTGGGGCCACCCGCACAGATACGCAGTATTTT. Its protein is CASRTRGATRTDTQYF.

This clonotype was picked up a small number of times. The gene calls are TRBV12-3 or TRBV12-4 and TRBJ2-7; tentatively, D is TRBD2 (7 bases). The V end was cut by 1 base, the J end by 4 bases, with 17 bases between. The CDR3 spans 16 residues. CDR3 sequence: CASSLGGASGLYEQYF. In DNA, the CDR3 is TGTGCCAGCAGTTTAGGGGGGGCTAGCGGATTATACGAGCAGTACTTC.

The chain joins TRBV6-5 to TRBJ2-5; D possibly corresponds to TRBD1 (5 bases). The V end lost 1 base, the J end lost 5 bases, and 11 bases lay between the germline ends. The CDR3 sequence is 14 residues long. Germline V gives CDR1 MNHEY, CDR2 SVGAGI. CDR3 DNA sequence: TGTGCCAGCAGTTACTTACAGGCCGAGGAGACCCAGTACTTC. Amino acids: CASSYLQAEETQYF.

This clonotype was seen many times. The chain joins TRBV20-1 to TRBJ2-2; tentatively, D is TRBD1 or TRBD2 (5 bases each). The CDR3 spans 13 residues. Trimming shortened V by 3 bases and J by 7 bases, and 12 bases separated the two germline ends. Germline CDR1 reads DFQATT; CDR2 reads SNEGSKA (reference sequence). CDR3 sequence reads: CSASSGTFGELFF. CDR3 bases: TGCAGTGCTAGTTCAGGGACGTTCGGGGAGCTGTTTTTT.

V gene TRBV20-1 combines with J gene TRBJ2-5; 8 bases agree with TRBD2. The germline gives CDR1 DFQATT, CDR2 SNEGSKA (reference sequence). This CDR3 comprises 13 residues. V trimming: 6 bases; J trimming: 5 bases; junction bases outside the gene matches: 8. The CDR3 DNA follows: TGCAGTGCGATAGCGGGGAGCAGGGAGACCCAGTACTTC. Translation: CSAIAGSRETQYF.

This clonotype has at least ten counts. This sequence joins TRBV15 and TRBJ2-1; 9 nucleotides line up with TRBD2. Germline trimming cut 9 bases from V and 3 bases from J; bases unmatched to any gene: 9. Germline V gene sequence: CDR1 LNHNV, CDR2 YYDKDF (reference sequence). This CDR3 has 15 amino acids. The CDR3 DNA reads TGTGCCACGGGTAGCGGGAGACCCTACTACAATGAGCAGTTCTTC. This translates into CATGSGRPYYNEQFF.

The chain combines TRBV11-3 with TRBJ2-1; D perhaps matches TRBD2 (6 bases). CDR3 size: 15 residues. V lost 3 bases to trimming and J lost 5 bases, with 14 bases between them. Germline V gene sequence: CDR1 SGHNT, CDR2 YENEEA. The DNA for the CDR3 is TGTGCCAGCAGCTTCCAAGGCGGGAAGGACAATGAGCAGTTCTTC. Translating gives CASSFQGGKDNEQFF. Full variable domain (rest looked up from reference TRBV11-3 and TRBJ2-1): EAGVVQSPRYKIIEKKQPVAFWCNPISGHNTLYWYLQNLGQGPELLIRYENEEAVDDSQLPKDRFSAERLKGVDSTLKIQPAELGDSAVYLCASSFQGGKDNEQFFGPGTRLTVL.